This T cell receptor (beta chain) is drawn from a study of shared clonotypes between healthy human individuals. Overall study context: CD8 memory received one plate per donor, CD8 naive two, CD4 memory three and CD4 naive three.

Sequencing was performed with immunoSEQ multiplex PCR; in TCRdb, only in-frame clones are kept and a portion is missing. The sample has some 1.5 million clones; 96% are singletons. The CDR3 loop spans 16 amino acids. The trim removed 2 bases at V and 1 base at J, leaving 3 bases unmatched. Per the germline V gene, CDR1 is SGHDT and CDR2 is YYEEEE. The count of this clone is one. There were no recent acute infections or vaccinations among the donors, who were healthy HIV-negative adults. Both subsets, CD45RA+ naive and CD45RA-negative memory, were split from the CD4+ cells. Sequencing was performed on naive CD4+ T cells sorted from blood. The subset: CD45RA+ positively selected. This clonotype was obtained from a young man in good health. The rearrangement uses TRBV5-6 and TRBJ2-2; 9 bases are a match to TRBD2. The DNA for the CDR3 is TGTGCCAGCAGCTTAGGACTAGCGAAGAACACCGGGGAGCTGTTTTTT. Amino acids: CASSLGLAKNTGELFF. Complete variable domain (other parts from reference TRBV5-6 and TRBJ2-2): DAGVTQSPTHLIKTRGQQVTLRCSPKSGHDTVSWYQQALGQGPQFIFQYYEEEERQRGNFPDRFSGHQFPNYSSELNVNALLLGDSALYLCASSLGLAKNTGELFFGEGSRLTVL.